This T cell receptor beta chain was observed in a study of blood T cells in healthy people across ages. Study-wide results and caveats: Donors of long life had a larger count of naive CD4+ cells and greater diversity than aged donors.

Sample-barcoded 5' priming and a J-beta primer mix drove a second PCR of about 7 to 12 cycles. TCRdb called the 5' RACE reads again in MiXCR, with one record for every CDR3 protein. The sample has roughly 700,000 distinct CDR3 sequences; approximately 25% are singletons. Points on this clonotype: Its antigen is as yet unknown.

In germline, CDR1 is SGHVS, CDR2 FNYEAQ. CDR3 size: 17 residues. The junction had 12 bases not matched to a gene; V was cut back by 5 bases and J by 8 bases. These same records also appear under a second study, on T cells of mothers and their children.

The V call is TRBV7-6, the J call TRBJ1-4; 12 bases line up with TRBD1. Source material: blood. The clonotype comes from a boy aged 5-17 years in good health. In DNA form, the CDR3 reads TGTGCCAGCAGCCATAGCGGGACAGGGGGCTCGGGGGAAAAACTGTTTTTT. Its protein is CASSHSGTGGSGEKLFF.